This passage covers 2 T cell receptor beta chains from one sample sequenced in a study of T cells in Graves' hyperthyroidism and ophthalmopathy. Researchers amplified the TCR beta CDR3 regions from RNA transcripts. A first-round RT-PCR of the TCR CDR3 used the HTBI primer set. TCRdb processed the multiplex PCR reads anew with MiXCR; each CDR3 protein has one entry. Of 530,000 or so distinct CDR3 sequences detected, approximately 25% appear once; the ten largest clones hold 10% to 12%. The specimen was blood. Receptors originate from a woman aged 25 to 39 with Graves' ophthalmopathy.

In this sample, this clonotype turned up many times. The CDR3, as DNA: TGTGCCAGCAGGGCGTTTAACACTGAAGCTTTCTTT. As protein: CASRAFNTEAFF. J is TRBJ1-1 and V is TRBV2; D unclear. This CDR3 has 12 amino acids. CDR1 is SNHLY and CDR2 is FYNNEI in the germline V gene. V lost 6 bases and J lost 2, with 7 bases in between.

The V gene is TRBV4-1, the J gene TRBJ2-2, with D perhaps TRBD2 (5 bases). V was cut by 5 bases and J by 9 bases, with 16 bases left in between. CDR1 and CDR2 from the germline V gene are MGHRA and YSYEKL. The CDR3 runs to 14 residues. The CDR3 spells CASSIPGSLRELFF. The CDR3 DNA reads as TGCGCCAGCAGCATCCCGGGATCCCTCCGGGAGCTGTTTTTT.